The clone carrying this TCR beta chain has at least ten counts. Its antigen is unidentified. It was from roughly 21,000 to 960,000 sorted cells, with 10%, 30% or 50% RNA, that naive CD8 libraries came. Sorted naive CD8 T cells were those defined as CD8+CD4-CCR7+CD45RA+. These data are taken from a study of molecular identifiers for immune sequencing clone quantification. Whole-study context: Replicate RNA came from about 20,000 or 100,000 naive CD8 cells and was split five ways, and four parts were sequenced. The study, taken as a whole, reports: More than 97% of effector molecules, versus under 1% of naive-cell molecules, belonged to clones above 20 RNA copies.

TCRdb processed the PCR reads anew with MiXCR; each CDR3 protein has one entry. The sample lists about 640,000 distinct CDR3 sequences, approximately 20% seen once, with roughly 0.85% in the top ten. V was pared by 6 bases and J by 2 bases, with 14 bases between. The CDR3 length is 13 residues. Germline CDR1 is DFQATT and CDR2 is SNEGSKA (reference sequence). The specimen sequenced was naive CD8+ T cells from blood, with Jurkat cell RNA spiked in. The subset denotes: FACS-sorted CD8+CD4-CCR7+CD45RA+ naive T cells. The rearrangement joins TRBV20-1 to TRBJ2-7; D perhaps matches TRBD2 (5 bases). The sequence came from a human donor in good health. Some libraries in this study had Jurkat cell RNA spiked in. The CDR3 coding sequence is TGCAGTGCCCGTGAGGGCGGCCCCTACGAGCAGTACTTC. Its protein is CSAREGGPYEQYF.